Listed below are T cell receptor beta chains from one sample, sequenced in a study of cytomegalovirus exposure and HLA in healthy donors. Some clones are missing from TCRdb's copy, which holds only in-frame ones; the method was immunoSEQ multiplex PCR. The table lists around 110,000 clones, roughly 9% of them singletons. Specimen: PBMCs. The receptors originated from a man aged 25-40 years in good health and CMV-seronegative. Each CDR3 is given with its conserved first and last residue. The order of the fields is CDR3 DNA, CDR3 protein, clone size, J gene, V gene, D gene. A D gene is named only where the DNA matches it firmly. Not every row has a clone size; where given, it reads once, few, many or a size class.

cdr3_nt: TGTGCCAGCAGCTTAACGTCGCGTGCAGGGGGCACTGAAGCTTTCTTT; cdr3_aa: CASSLTSRAGGTEAFF; clone_size: .; j_call: TRBJ1-1; v_call: TRBV7-8; d_call: TRBD1
cdr3_nt: TGTGCCAGTAGTCTCCGGGACAGGGTCTTGGGGAATGAGCAGTTCTTC; cdr3_aa: CASSLRDRVLGNEQFF; clone_size: few; j_call: TRBJ2-1; v_call: TRBV19; d_call: TRBD1
cdr3_nt: TGTGCCTGGAGTGTAGGACAGGGGGCCGAGCAGTACTTC; cdr3_aa: CAWSVGQGAEQYF; clone_size: few; j_call: TRBJ2-7; v_call: TRBV30; d_call: TRBD1
cdr3_nt: TGTGCCTGGAGGGCTTCTGTGGGGGAGCTGTTTTTT; cdr3_aa: CAWRASVGELFF; clone_size: few; j_call: TRBJ2-2; v_call: TRBV30; d_call: .
cdr3_nt: TGTGCCAGCAGCTTAGGCCCAGAACAGGGAGAAGAGACCCAGTACTTC; cdr3_aa: CASSLGPEQGEETQYF; clone_size: .; j_call: TRBJ2-5; v_call: TRBV7-9; d_call: .
cdr3_nt: TGTGCCAGCAGGGGCGAACAGGGGAAGTATGGGGATACGCAGTATTTT; cdr3_aa: CASRGEQGKYGDTQYF; clone_size: .; j_call: TRBJ2-3; v_call: TRBV2; d_call: TRBD1
cdr3_nt: TGTGCCAGCTCACCACCGCTGGCTACCGGGGAGCTGTTTTTT; cdr3_aa: CASSPPLATGELFF; clone_size: .; j_call: TRBJ2-2; v_call: TRBV18; d_call: .
cdr3_nt: TGTGCCAGCAGTGAAGTACCATCCTCCGTGACTAGAATCATAGCCGGGGAGCTGTTTTTT; cdr3_aa: CASSEVPSSVTRIIAGELFF; clone_size: .; j_call: TRBJ2-2; v_call: TRBV6-1; d_call: .
cdr3_nt: TGTGCCAGCAGCCCAATCATGGACAGTGGAAACACCATATATTTT; cdr3_aa: CASSPIMDSGNTIYF; clone_size: .; j_call: TRBJ1-3; v_call: TRBV9; d_call: .
cdr3_nt: TGCGCCAGCAGCCAAGAACCTAGCGGACAATACAATGAGCAGTTCTTC; cdr3_aa: CASSQEPSGQYNEQFF; clone_size: few; j_call: TRBJ2-1; v_call: TRBV4-3; d_call: TRBD2
cdr3_nt: TGTGCTAGTGAACGGACAGGGGATGAAAAACTGTTTTTT; cdr3_aa: CASERTGDEKLFF; clone_size: few; j_call: TRBJ1-4; v_call: TRBV12-5; d_call: TRBD1
cdr3_nt: TGTGCCAGCAGTTACGCAGGGCGGTATGGGGAGCAGTACTTC; cdr3_aa: CASSYAGRYGEQYF; clone_size: .; j_call: TRBJ2-7; v_call: TRBV6-5; d_call: .
cdr3_nt: TGCGCCAGCAGCTTGGAACCGGTGACTGGGGCCAACGTCCTGACTTTC; cdr3_aa: CASSLEPVTGANVLTF; clone_size: .; j_call: TRBJ2-6; v_call: TRBV5-1; d_call: .
cdr3_nt: TGTGCCAGCAGTGAAGCGGGCGGGGAGTCACCCCTCCACTTT; cdr3_aa: CASSEAGGESPLHF; clone_size: few; j_call: TRBJ1-6; v_call: TRBV6-1; d_call: .
cdr3_nt: TGTGCCAGCAGCTTAGACTCCCGCAGGCCGGTTTCTGAAGCTTTCTTT; cdr3_aa: CASSLDSRRPVSEAFF; clone_size: few; j_call: TRBJ1-1; v_call: TRBV7-2; d_call: .
cdr3_nt: TGTGCCAGCAGCTTTCTCGCGCGGGGGGTAGAGACCCAGTACTTC; cdr3_aa: CASSFLARGVETQYF; clone_size: few; j_call: TRBJ2-5; v_call: TRBV7-9; d_call: TRBD2
cdr3_nt: TGTGCCAGTAGTTTGGGACAGACCTACGAGCAGTACTTC; cdr3_aa: CASSLGQTYEQYF; clone_size: once; j_call: TRBJ2-7; v_call: TRBV28; d_call: TRBD1